The 32 T cell receptor beta chains below all came from one sample that was sequenced in a study of beta chain features in type 1 diabetes. The antigens for these receptors are not known. The entirety of the isolated RNA underwent reverse transcription, so expressed TCRB transcripts were sequenced. The data were produced by immunoSEQ multiplex PCR, yet TCRdb's version contains in-frame clones alone and is incomplete. The sample lists 600,000 to 700,000 clones, about an eighth seen once, with 0.022% in the top ten. Whole-study results and caveats: When Type 1 diabetes patients were examined, their TCRB CDR3s proved moderately but significantly shorter in all four CD4+ subsets.

The sequencing sample was made of naive CD4+ T cells from blood. All receptors derive from a man aged 18 to 29 with type 1 diabetes.

CDR3: CASRPPARQGAGGELFF. The CDR3 DNA reads as TGCGCCAGCAGACCCCCCGCCCGGCAGGGGGCCGGCGGGGAGCTGTTTTTT. The rearrangement uses TRBV4-1 and TRBJ2-2, with 8 bases lining up with TRBD1. This CDR3 is 17 amino acids long. The V gene end was trimmed by 6 bases and the J gene end by 7 bases; junction bases not matched to a gene: 16. Per the germline V gene, CDR1 is MGHRA and CDR2 is YSYEKL.

This clone has a handful of counts. The identical CDR3 is also encoded by other nucleotide sequences in the sample. The chain carries TRBV10-3 and TRBJ2-2; no firm D call. There are 12 residues in the CDR3. The V gene lost 6 bases and the J gene lost 2 bases, with 4 bases spanning the gap. CDR1 ENHRY and CDR2 SYGVKD come from the germline V gene. The CDR3 DNA sequence: TGTGCCATCAGCCTAAACACCGGGGAGCTGTTTTTT. Protein: CAISLNTGELFF.

The V and J genes are TRBV4-1 and TRBJ2-3; 7 positions match TRBD2. V lost 0 bases and J lost 1; bases outside the gene matches: 16. Per germline, CDR1 MGHRA and CDR2 YSYEKL. CDR3 length: 20 residues. The CDR3 DNA sequence: TGCGCCAGCAGCCAAGATCCCCCGGGGGGACTCGGGAAACGCACAGATACGCAGTATTTT. It yields the protein CASSQDPPGGLGKRTDTQYF.

The chain is built from TRBV29-1 and TRBJ2-5; D gene ambiguous. Germline CDR1 and CDR2: SQVTM and ANQGSEA. This CDR3 is built from 12 residues. Trimming shortened V by 4 bases and J by 1 base, and 7 bases separated the two germline ends. CDR3 in DNA: TGCAGCGTTGGGCAGCGCCAAGAGACCCAGTACTTC. Translated, it gives CSVGQRQETQYF.

This clone was observed a handful of times. The chain recombines TRBV10-3 with TRBJ2-1, with no clear D. The CDR3 extends over 15 amino acids. Trimming pared 5 bases from V and 3 bases from J, leaving 14 bases between. The V gene's germline CDR1 is ENHRY and CDR2 SYGVKD. Here the CDR3 reads CAISSEASDYNEQFF. The CDR3 DNA reads as TGTGCCATCAGTTCAGAGGCTAGTGACTACAATGAGCAGTTCTTC.

The CDR3: CASSSTRRQPFTYNEQFF. The CDR3 DNA sequence: TGTGCCAGCAGCTCGACTAGGCGACAGCCATTTACCTACAATGAGCAGTTCTTC. This chain connects TRBV7-7 to TRBJ2-1; D possibly corresponds to TRBD2 (6 bases). The CDR3 totals 18 residues. V was shortened by 4 bases and J by 2 bases, with 21 bases between the two germline ends. The germline gives CDR1 SSHAT, CDR2 FNYEAQ (reference sequence).

This clone was recorded a few times. V usage is TRBV7-2 and J usage is TRBJ1-5; D is possibly TRBD1 (5 bases). CDR3 length equals 15 residues. Trimming removed 1 base at V and 6 bases at J, with 13 bases between. Germline CDR1 and CDR2: SGHTA and FQGNSA. The CDR3 loop reads CASSLGQGGRQPQHF. The CDR3 coding sequence is TGTGCCAGCAGCTTAGGGCAGGGCGGGCGTCAGCCCCAGCATTTT.

A remark on this clone: This may stem from a read error, because a much larger clone lies one nucleotide away. The rearrangement uses TRBV7-9 and TRBJ2-3, with 8 bases fitting TRBD1. The CDR3 covers 14 residues. CDR1 SEHNR and CDR2 FQNEAQ come from the germline V gene (reference sequence). V shed 4 bases and J 1 base; nucleotides not matched to a gene: 1. CDR3 sequence: CASSWGQGTDTQYF. The DNA of the CDR3 is TGTGCCAGCAGCTGGGGACAGGGCACAGATACGCAGTATTTT.

V usage is TRBV6-6 and J usage is TRBJ1-2; D is ambiguous. CDR1 and CDR2 (germline): MNHNY, SVGAGI (reference sequence). Trimming pared 6 bases from V and 0 bases from J, leaving 5 bases between. The CDR3 contains 12 residues. The CDR3 loop reads CASRGTNYGYTF. CDR3 nucleotide sequence: TGTGCCAGCAGGGGCACTAACTATGGCTACACCTTC.

This chain links TRBV7-2 with TRBJ1-5, with 7 bases that match TRBD1. The CDR3 contains 14 residues. J lost 4 bases, V lost 5 bases, and 5 bases had no gene match. Germline CDR1 is SGHTA and CDR2 is FQGNSA. The CDR3 nucleotides are TGTGCCAGCAGCCTTACACAGGGGAATCAGCCCCAGCATTTT. As protein: CASSLTQGNQPQHF.

The CDR3 region has the DNA TGCGCCAGCAGGGTGCCGGGACAGGCCTACGAGCAGTACTTC. Its protein is CASRVPGQAYEQYF. The rearrangement links TRBV5-1 to TRBJ2-7; 8 positions match TRBD1. The CDR3 is 14 amino acids. Germline V gene lookup returns CDR1 SGHRS and CDR2 YFSETQ. J gave up 2 bases and V 5 bases, and 6 bases lay outside the gene matches.

The J gene is TRBJ2-4, the V gene TRBV6-5, with D possibly matching TRBD1 (6 bases). The V end lost 6 bases, the J end lost 1 base, and 10 bases lay between the germline ends. The V gene's germline CDR1 is MNHEY and CDR2 SVGAGI. The CDR3 consists of 14 residues. CDR3 in DNA: TGTGCCAGCAGGACGGACAGCGCCAAAAACATTCAGTACTTC. Its translation: CASRTDSAKNIQYF.

The V call is TRBV5-4, the J call TRBJ2-7, with D possibly matching TRBD2 (6 bases). This CDR3 has 16 residues. Germline CDR1 and CDR2: SGHNT and YYREEE (reference sequence). Trimming removed 4 bases from V and 5 bases from J, with 22 bases in between. The CDR3: CASSLGGRGSGDEQYF. The CDR3 DNA sequence: TGTGCCAGCAGCCTGGGGGGTAGAGGATCAGGTGACGAGCAGTACTTC.

This clone turned up a few times. Other DNA sequences within the sample encode an identical CDR3. The chain links TRBV2 to TRBJ1-5; 11 nucleotides align to TRBD1. Trimming removed 4 bases from V and 5 bases from J; junction bases left unmatched: 1. The germline V gene encodes CDR1 SNHLY and CDR2 FYNNEI. The CDR3 is 14 residues long. The DNA of the CDR3 is TGTGCCAGCAGTGGGGGACAGGGGGATCAGCCCCAGCATTTT. It specifies CASSGGQGDQPQHF.

The chain joins TRBV5-1 to TRBJ2-5, with D possibly TRBD1 on 6 matching bases. Germline CDR1 and CDR2: SGHRS and YFSETQ. CDR3 size: 15 residues. Between the trimmed V and J ends, which lost 0 bases and 4 bases, there was a span of 13 bases. The CDR3 nucleotides read TGCGCCAGCAGCTTGGCCGGGGCAGGGGTAGAGACCCAGTACTTC. It yields the protein CASSLAGAGVETQYF.

This chain uses TRBV18 with TRBJ2-7; the D gene is possibly TRBD1 (8 bases). The V gene lost 6 bases and the J gene lost 0 bases, with 15 bases spanning the gap. The germline V gene encodes CDR1 KGHSH and CDR2 LQKENI. The CDR3 loop spans 15 amino acids. In nucleotides, the CDR3 is TGTGCCAGCTCTACCGGGGGGACAGGCTCCTACGAGCAGTACTTC. This codes for CASSTGGTGSYEQYF.

This clone was found a few times. The V call is TRBV28, the J call TRBJ2-5, with D possibly matching TRBD1 (5 bases). There are 13 residues in the CDR3. With 8 bases removed from V and 1 base from J, the gap between germline ends came to 11 bases. Germline V CDR1 and CDR2: MDHEN, SYDVKM. In DNA form, the CDR3 reads TGTGCCAGCGGGGCAGACTTCCAAGAGACCCAGTACTTC. This encodes CASGADFQETQYF.

This chain joins TRBV10-2 and TRBJ2-3, with D uncertain. The CDR3 runs to 12 residues. Between the trimmed V and J ends, which lost 4 bases and 3 bases, there was a span of 5 bases. CDR1 is WSHSY and CDR2 is SAAADI in the germline V gene. The CDR3: CASSGMTDTQYF. In DNA form, the CDR3 reads TGCGCCAGCAGTGGCATGACAGATACGCAGTATTTT.

The chain couples TRBV6-1 to TRBJ2-3; D is unclear. The CDR3 is made up of 11 amino acids. The ends were cut back, 5 bases at V and 5 bases at J, with 5 bases in the middle. CDR1 is MNHNS and CDR2 is SASEGT in the germline V gene. CDR3 in amino acids: CASSLQDTQYF. The CDR3 DNA is TGTGCCAGCAGTCTTCAAGATACGCAGTATTTT.

This clone was picked up a small number of times. The V and J genes are TRBV19 and TRBJ1-2, with 7 nucleotides matching TRBD1. The CDR3 consists of 13 residues. Trimming removed 6 bases from V and 4 bases from J; junction bases left unmatched: 5. Germline CDR1 and CDR2: LNHDA and SQIVND (reference sequence). The CDR3 loop is CASRRDSTYGYTF. CDR3 sequence (DNA): TGTGCCAGTAGAAGGGACAGCACCTATGGCTACACCTTC.

This clone was observed a handful of times. The rearrangement uses TRBV18 and TRBJ2-1; TRBD1 is a possible D gene (5 bases). Trimming left V 6 bases short and J 8 bases short, with 17 bases between. Germline values: CDR1 KGHSH, CDR2 LQKENI. This CDR3 contains 14 residues. CDR3 residues: CASSPRQGSDEQFF. The DNA for the CDR3 is TGTGCCAGCTCCCCGCGGCAGGGTAGTGATGAGCAGTTCTTC.

This chain links TRBV7-9 with TRBJ2-7; 7 bases fit TRBD1. CDR1 SEHNR and CDR2 FQNEAQ come from the germline V gene (reference sequence). After removal of 3 bases from V and 3 bases from J, the junction contained 8 bases not matched to a gene. This CDR3 has 15 residues. CDR3 sequence (DNA): TGTGCCAGCAGCTTCGGAGACAGGGACGACTACGAGCAGTACTTC. This codes for CASSFGDRDDYEQYF.

The genes are TRBV9 and TRBJ1-2; D is ambiguous. With 0 bases removed from V and 7 bases from J, the gap between germline ends came to 4 bases. Germline values: CDR1 SGDLS, CDR2 YYNGEE. The CDR3 contains 11 residues. CDR3 DNA sequence: TGTGCCAGCAGCGTAGCCCCTGGCTACACCTTC. It codes for CASSVAPGYTF. Full variable domain (outside the CDR3, taken from reference TRBV9 and TRBJ1-2): DSGVTQTPKHLITATGQRVTLRCSPRSGDLSVYWYQQSLDQGLQFLIQYYNGEERAKGNILERFSAQQFPDLHSELNLSSLELGDSALYFCASSVAPGYTFGSGTRLTVV.

This chain joins TRBV19 and TRBJ2-6, with 9 nucleotides matching TRBD1. Germline trimming cut 4 bases from V and 1 base from J; bases unmatched to any gene: 2. CDR3 length: 16 residues. The germline CDR1 and CDR2 sequences are LNHDA and SQIVND (reference sequence). The CDR3 loop is CASSKGTGSGANVLTF. CDR3 DNA sequence: TGTGCCAGTAGTAAGGGGACAGGGTCTGGGGCCAACGTCCTGACTTTC.

A remark on this clone: Other DNA sequences in the sample encode the same CDR3. The genes are TRBV30 and TRBJ1-2; a weak D match, TRBD1 (5 bases). Germline CDR1 and CDR2: GTSNPN and SVGIG (reference sequence). V was cut by 2 bases and J by 2 bases, with 9 bases left in between. CDR3 length equals 13 residues. In DNA form, the CDR3 reads TGTGCCTGGAGTACCGGGGCCAACTATGGCTACACCTTC. It specifies CAWSTGANYGYTF.

This chain links TRBV5-1 with TRBJ1-2, with D unresolved. This CDR3 region has 15 residues. Trimming stripped 4 bases from V and 2 bases from J, with 15 bases between. CDR1 is SGHRS, CDR2 YFSETQ, per germline. This CDR3 reads CASSAAGSSNYGYTF. Written as DNA, the CDR3 is TGCGCCAGCAGCGCGGCGGGCAGCTCAAACTATGGCTACACCTTC.

The table lists this clone with a few counts. The chain carries TRBV29-1 and TRBJ1-1, with D unresolved. The V gene lost 4 bases and the J gene lost 1 base, with 10 bases spanning the gap. The CDR3 has 13 amino acids. Germline CDR1 is SQVTM and CDR2 is ANQGSEA. CDR3 protein: CSVAPQRNTEAFF. The CDR3 DNA reads as TGCAGCGTTGCCCCACAGAGGAACACTGAAGCTTTCTTT.

This CDR3 reads CASEPGTGVEELFF. CDR3 nucleotide sequence: TGTGCCAGTGAGCCCGGGACAGGGGTCGAAGAACTGTTTTTT. This chain links TRBV19 with TRBJ1-4, with 10 bases aligning to TRBD1. Trimming cost V 8 bases and J 12 bases; bases outside gene matches: 12. This CDR3 contains 14 residues. The germline V gene has CDR1 LNHDA and CDR2 SQIVND (reference sequence).

This rearrangement joins TRBV29-1 to TRBJ1-2; the D gene is possibly TRBD1 (5 bases). The CDR3 spans 12 residues. Trimming cost V 4 bases and J 2 bases, with 8 bases left between them. Germline V gives CDR1 SQVTM, CDR2 ANQGSEA. The CDR3 nucleotides read TGCAGCGTTGCCAGACAGAACTATGGCTACACCTTC. It codes for CSVARQNYGYTF.

Only a few counts were recorded for this clone. The chain is built from TRBV7-2 and TRBJ1-1, with D unclear. The CDR3 has 14 residues. The germline V and J ends were trimmed by 5 bases and 0 bases, with 10 bases remaining between them. Germline values: CDR1 SGHTA, CDR2 FQGNSA. CDR3 sequence reads: CASSPNYMNTEAFF. CDR3 in DNA: TGTGCCAGCAGCCCCAATTACATGAACACTGAAGCTTTCTTT.

This clone was picked up a small number of times. The chain carries TRBV6-5 and TRBJ1-4; TRBD1 matches 8 bases. This CDR3 region has 14 residues. The germline gives CDR1 MNHEY, CDR2 SVGAGI. V dropped 6 bases and J dropped 8; count of bases not matched to a gene: 8. The CDR3 DNA sequence: TGTGCCAGCAGATTCGACAGGGGTGGCGAAAAACTGTTTTTT. Residues: CASRFDRGGEKLFF.

The rearrangement uses TRBV30 and TRBJ1-5, with D possibly being TRBD1 (5 bases). V was cut by 4 bases and J by 2 bases, with 9 bases left in between. Germline V gene sequence: CDR1 GTSNPN, CDR2 SVGIG (reference sequence). The CDR3 covers 13 residues. Here the CDR3 reads CAWNGHGNQPQHF. CDR3 bases: TGTGCCTGGAACGGACACGGCAATCAGCCCCAGCATTTT. Using reference TRBV30 and TRBJ1-5 for the parts outside the CDR3, the full variable domain is SQTIHQWPATLVQPVGSPLSLECTVEGTSNPNLYWYRQAAGRGLQLLFYSVGIGQISSEVPQNLSASRPQDRQFILSSKKLLLSDSGFYLCAWNGHGNQPQHFGDGTRLSIL.